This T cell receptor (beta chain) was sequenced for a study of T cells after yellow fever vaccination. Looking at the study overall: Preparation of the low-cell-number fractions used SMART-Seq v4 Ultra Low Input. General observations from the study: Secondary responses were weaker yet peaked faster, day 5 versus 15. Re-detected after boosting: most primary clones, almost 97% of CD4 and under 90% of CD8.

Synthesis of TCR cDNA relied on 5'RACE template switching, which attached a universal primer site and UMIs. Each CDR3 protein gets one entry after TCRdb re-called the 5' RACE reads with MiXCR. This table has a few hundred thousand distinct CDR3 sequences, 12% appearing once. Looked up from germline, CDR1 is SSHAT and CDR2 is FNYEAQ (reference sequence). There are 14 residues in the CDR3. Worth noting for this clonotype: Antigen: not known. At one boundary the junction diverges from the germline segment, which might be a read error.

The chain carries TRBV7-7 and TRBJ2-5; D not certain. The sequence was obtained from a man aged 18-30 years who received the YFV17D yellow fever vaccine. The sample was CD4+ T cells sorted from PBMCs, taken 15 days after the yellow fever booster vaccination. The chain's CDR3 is CASSPPGLPETQYF. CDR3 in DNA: TGTGCTAGCAGCCCTCCGGGTCTACCAGAGACCCAGTACTTC.